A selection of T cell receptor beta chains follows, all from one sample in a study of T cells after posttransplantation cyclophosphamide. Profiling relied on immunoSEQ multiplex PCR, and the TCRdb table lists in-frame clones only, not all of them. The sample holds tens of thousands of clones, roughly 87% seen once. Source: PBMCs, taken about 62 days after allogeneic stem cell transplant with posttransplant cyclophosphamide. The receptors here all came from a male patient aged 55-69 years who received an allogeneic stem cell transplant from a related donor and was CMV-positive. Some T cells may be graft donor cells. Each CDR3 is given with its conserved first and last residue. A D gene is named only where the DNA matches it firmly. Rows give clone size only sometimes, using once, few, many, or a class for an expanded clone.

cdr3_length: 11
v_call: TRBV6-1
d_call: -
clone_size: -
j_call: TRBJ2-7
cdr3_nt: TGTGCCAGCAGGGAGTACTACGAGCAGTACTTC
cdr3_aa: CASREYYEQYF

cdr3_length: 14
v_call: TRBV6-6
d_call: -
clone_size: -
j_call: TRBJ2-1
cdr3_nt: TGTGCCAGCAGTCCGGACATCCCCTACAATGAGCAGTTCTTC
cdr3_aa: CASSPDIPYNEQFF

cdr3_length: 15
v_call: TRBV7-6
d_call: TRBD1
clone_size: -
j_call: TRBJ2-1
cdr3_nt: TGTGCCAGCAGCTTAAACCGGGACAGAGACAATGAGCAGTTCTTC
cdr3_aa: CASSLNRDRDNEQFF

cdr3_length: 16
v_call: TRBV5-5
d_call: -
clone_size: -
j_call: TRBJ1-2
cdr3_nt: TGTGCCAGCAGGGACGACAATTCAGGGGAGAACTATGGCTACACCTTC
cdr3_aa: CASRDDNSGENYGYTF

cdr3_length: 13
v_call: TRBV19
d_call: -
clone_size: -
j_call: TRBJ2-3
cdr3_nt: TGTGCCAGTAATACCCGGGGCACAGATACGCAGTATTTT
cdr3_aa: CASNTRGTDTQYF

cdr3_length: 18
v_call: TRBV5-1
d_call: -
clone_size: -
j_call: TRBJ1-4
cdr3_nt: TGCGCCAGCAGCTCTAAAACAGGAGAAGGGGCAACTAATGAAAAACTGTTTTTT
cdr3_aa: CASSSKTGEGATNEKLFF

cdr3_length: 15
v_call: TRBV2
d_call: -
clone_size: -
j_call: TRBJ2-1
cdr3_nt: TGTGCCAGCGGGCCCCTAGCCAGTTCCTACAATGAGCAGTTCTTC
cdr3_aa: CASGPLASSYNEQFF

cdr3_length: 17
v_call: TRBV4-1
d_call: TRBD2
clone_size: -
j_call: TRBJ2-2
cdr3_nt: TGCGCCAGCAGGAGGGGTGTAGCGGGGGGTAACACCGGGGAGCTGTTTTTT
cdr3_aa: CASRRGVAGGNTGELFF

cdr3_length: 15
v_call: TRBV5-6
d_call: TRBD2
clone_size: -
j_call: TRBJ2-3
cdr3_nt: TGTGCCAGCAGGTTAGCGGGGGGGTCAACAGATACGCAGTATTTT
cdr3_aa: CASRLAGGSTDTQYF

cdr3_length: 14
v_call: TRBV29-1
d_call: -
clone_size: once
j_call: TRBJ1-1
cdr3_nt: TGCAGCGTTGAAGATCTCTTAGCGAACACTGAAGCTTTCTTT
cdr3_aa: CSVEDLLANTEAFF

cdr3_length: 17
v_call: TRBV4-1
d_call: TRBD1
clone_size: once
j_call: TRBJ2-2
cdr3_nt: TGCGCCAGCAGCCAGATCGGACAGGGGGGTTATACCGGGGAGCTGTTTTTT
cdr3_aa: CASSQIGQGGYTGELFF

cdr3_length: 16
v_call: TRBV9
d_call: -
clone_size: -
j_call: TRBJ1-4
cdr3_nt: TGTGCCAGCAGCGCGACCCAGGGAGGCGGCAGTGAAAAACTGTTTTTT
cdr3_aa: CASSATQGGGSEKLFF

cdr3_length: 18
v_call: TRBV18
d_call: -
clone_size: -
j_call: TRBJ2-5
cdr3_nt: TGTGCCAGCTCACCATCCTTGGGGGGGCGAGGACCCCAAGAGACCCAGTACTTC
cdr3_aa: CASSPSLGGRGPQETQYF

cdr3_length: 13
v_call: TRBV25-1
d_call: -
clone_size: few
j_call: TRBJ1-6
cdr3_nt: TGTGCCAGCAGGTCGGGGATGAGTTCACCCCTCCACTTT
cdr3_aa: CASRSGMSSPLHF

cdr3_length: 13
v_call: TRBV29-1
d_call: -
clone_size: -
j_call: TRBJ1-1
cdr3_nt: TGCAGCGTTACCCTTCGCCTAAACACTGAAGCTTTCTTT
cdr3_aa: CSVTLRLNTEAFF

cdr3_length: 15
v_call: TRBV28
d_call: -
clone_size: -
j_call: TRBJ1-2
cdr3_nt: TGTGCCAGCAGTGAAGTGGGGCGGGAAAACTACGGCTACACCTTC
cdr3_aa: CASSEVGRENYGYTF

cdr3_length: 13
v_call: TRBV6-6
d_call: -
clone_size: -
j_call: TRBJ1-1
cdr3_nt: TGTGCCAGCAGTTACGGCGACAGCTACGAAGCTTTCTTT
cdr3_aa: CASSYGDSYEAFF

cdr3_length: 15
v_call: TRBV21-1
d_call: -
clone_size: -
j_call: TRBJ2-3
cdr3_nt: TGTGCCAGCAGCAAACAGGGCGGGGTCACAGATACGCAGTATTTT
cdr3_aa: CASSKQGGVTDTQYF

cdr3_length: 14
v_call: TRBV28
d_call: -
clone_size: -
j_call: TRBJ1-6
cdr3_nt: TGTGCCACAACCCCACCGGGTTATAATTCACCCCTCCACTTT
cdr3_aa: CATTPPGYNSPLHF

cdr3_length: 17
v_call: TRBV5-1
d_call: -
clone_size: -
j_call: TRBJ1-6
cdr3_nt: TGCGCCAGCAGCAACAGCCCAACGAGCTCCTATAATTCACCCCTCCACTTT
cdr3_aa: CASSNSPTSSYNSPLHF